This T cell receptor beta chain appears in the sequencing data of a study of patients and donors after allogeneic stem cell transplantation. The table lists this clonotype with a few counts. The CDR3 sequence is 11 residues long. V was pared by 6 bases and J by 4 bases, with 4 bases between. The germline gives CDR1 MNHEY, CDR2 SMNVEV (reference sequence). Each CDR3 protein gets one entry after TCRdb re-called the RT-PCR reads with MiXCR. The sample lists about a million distinct CDR3 sequences, around 17% seen once, with around 6% in the top ten. The rearrangement joins TRBV27 to TRBJ1-3; no definite D call. Sequencing input: blood, either unsorted or a sorted T cell fraction (not recorded which). The sequence derives from a human donor who was either an allogeneic HSCT recipient or a stem cell or donor lymphocyte infusion donor (not recorded which). It is not recorded whose cells these are; they may come from a transplant donor. Here the CDR3 DNA reads TGTGCCAGCAGAGTGGGAAACACCATATATTTT. It codes for CASRVGNTIYF.